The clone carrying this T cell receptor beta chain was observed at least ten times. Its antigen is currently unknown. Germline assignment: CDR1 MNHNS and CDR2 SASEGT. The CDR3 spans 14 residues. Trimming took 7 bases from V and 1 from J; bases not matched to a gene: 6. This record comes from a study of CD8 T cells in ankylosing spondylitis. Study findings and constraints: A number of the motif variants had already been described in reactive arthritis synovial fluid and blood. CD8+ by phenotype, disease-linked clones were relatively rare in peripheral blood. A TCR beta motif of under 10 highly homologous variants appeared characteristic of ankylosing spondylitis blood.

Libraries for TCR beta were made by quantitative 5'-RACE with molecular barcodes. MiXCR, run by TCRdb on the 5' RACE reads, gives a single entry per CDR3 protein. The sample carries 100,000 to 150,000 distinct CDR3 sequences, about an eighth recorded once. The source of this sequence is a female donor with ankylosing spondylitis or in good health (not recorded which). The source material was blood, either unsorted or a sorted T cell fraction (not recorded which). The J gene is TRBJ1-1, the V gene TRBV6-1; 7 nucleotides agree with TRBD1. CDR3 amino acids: CASKNRGANTEAFF. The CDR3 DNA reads TGTGCCAGCAAAAACAGGGGCGCGAACACTGAAGCTTTCTTT.